This T cell receptor (beta chain) appears in the sequencing data of a study of T cell responses to AZD1222 COVID-19 vaccine. The ends lost 6 bases at V and 5 bases at J; junction bases unmatched: 13. The CDR3 consists of 16 residues. Germline CDR1 reads LNHDA; CDR2 reads SQIVND (reference sequence). The method was immunoSEQ multiplex PCR; TCRdb's version includes in-frame clones alone and lacks a portion of them. The data hold about 160,000 clones, with about 91% observed a single time. Study findings and constraints: Distributed over spike, vaccine-associated CD4 TCRs predominated at 160-218 and 743-854. Without day 14 samples, only post-peak T cell repertoires were studied. Donors, mostly white British, included more females; clonal diversity was possibly underestimated. At study baseline, merely roughly 6 AZD1222 recipients were seropositive.

A word on this clone: What it binds is unknown.

V is TRBV19 and J is TRBJ1-5, with 7 bases lining up with TRBD1. The sample was peripheral blood, taken on day 0 of AZD1222 vaccination. This TCR came from an adult in good health. CDR3 region: CASREGQPSVDQPQHF. Here the CDR3 DNA reads TGTGCCAGTAGAGAGGGACAGCCTTCGGTCGATCAGCCCCAGCATTTT. The full variable domain, with the rest looked up from reference TRBV19 and TRBJ1-5, is DGGITQSPKYLFRKEGQNVTLSCEQNLNHDAMYWYRQDPGQGLRLIYYSQIVNDFQKGDIAEGYSVSREKKESFPLTVTSAQKNPTAFYLCASREGQPSVDQPQHFGDGTRLSIL.